What follows are 21 T cell receptor beta chains derived from one specimen sequenced in a study of T cells in Graves' hyperthyroidism and ophthalmopathy. RNA transcripts were the template for amplifying TCR beta CDR3 regions. When the TCR CDR3 underwent first-round RT-PCR, the HTBI primer set was used. Using its own MiXCR run on the multiplex PCR reads, TCRdb lists one record per CDR3 protein. The data contain around 540,000 distinct CDR3 sequences, 15% to 20% of them singletons. Sequencing input: blood. The receptors were gathered from a woman under 40 with Graves' ophthalmopathy.

This clonotype was detected a few times. The chain is built from TRBV7-2 and TRBJ2-5; perhaps TRBD2 as D (7 bases). Trimming shortened V by 5 bases and J by 7 bases, and 17 bases separated the two germline ends. The germline V gene encodes CDR1 SGHTA and CDR2 FQGNSA. The CDR3 length is 14 residues. The CDR3 region has the DNA TGTGCCAGCAGCGAGGGGGGGGGGTCCAGGACCCAGTACTTC. Its protein is CASSEGGGSRTQYF.

This clonotype was found a few times. Relative to the germline gene, one junction end is altered; a read error may explain this. The chain uses TRBV5-1 and TRBJ2-7; 7 bases match TRBD1. Germline lookup yields CDR1 SGHRS and CDR2 YFSETQ. The CDR3 is 14 residues long. DNA for the CDR3: TGCGCCAGCAGCTTGCACGGGACAGACTACGAGCAGCACTTC. Translating gives CASSLHGTDYEQHF.

The chain combines TRBV4-3 with TRBJ2-2, with unresolved D. Germline V gene sequence: CDR1 LGHNA, CDR2 YSLEER. V was trimmed by 0 bases and J by 5 bases, leaving 10 bases between them. The CDR3 runs 15 residues. CDR3 DNA: TGCGCCAGCAGCCAAGATGCATTTAGAACCGGGGAGCTGTTTTTT. Translated: CASSQDAFRTGELFF.

This clonotype was found a few times. The chain recombines TRBV5-1 with TRBJ1-4; TRBD1 is a possible D gene (5 bases). V lost 0 bases to trimming and J lost 2 bases, with 8 bases between them. The CDR3 loop spans 15 amino acids. Germline CDR1 reads SGHRS; CDR2 reads YFSETQ. The CDR3 protein is CASSLAGTTNEKLFF. The DNA of the CDR3 is TGCGCCAGCAGCTTGGCCGGGACGACTAATGAAAAACTGTTTTTT.

For this clonotype: A read error may be the cause here, since a much bigger clone is one base away. The V gene is TRBV2, the J gene TRBJ1-2; TRBD1 is a possible D gene (6 bases). This CDR3 comprises 12 residues. Trimming stripped 7 bases from V and 12 bases from J, with 18 bases between. In germline, CDR1 is SNHLY, CDR2 FYNNEI. The CDR3 here is CASTAGTWGHTF. The CDR3 coding sequence is TGTGCCAGCACCGCGGGGACATGGGGCCACACCTTC.

Comments on this clonotype: The junction and the germline gene differ at one end; a read error may be behind it. V and J are TRBV6-1 and TRBJ2-1; 7 nucleotides line up with TRBD2. CDR3 size: 13 residues. Per the germline V gene, CDR1 is MNHNS and CDR2 is SASEGT. The DNA for the CDR3 is TGTGCCAGCAATGAAGCTTGGGCGGGAGAGCGGTTCTTC. This codes for CASNEAWAGERFF.

This chain links TRBV4-2 with TRBJ2-5; 9 bases are a match to TRBD2. Per germline, CDR1 LGHNA and CDR2 YNFKEQ. This CDR3 spans 16 amino acids. V was clipped by 2 bases and J by 4 bases; unmatched bases: 8. The CDR3 region is CASSQSAGGSGETQYF. The CDR3 nucleotides are TGTGCCAGCAGCCAATCTGCGGGAGGGTCTGGAGAGACCCAGTACTTC.

The sample holds many counts of this clonotype. V usage is TRBV6-5 and J usage is TRBJ2-7, with 12 positions matching TRBD1. Germline CDR1 and CDR2: MNHEY and SVGAGI. The CDR3 contains 17 residues. The trim removed 0 bases at V and 4 bases at J, leaving 7 bases unmatched. The CDR3: CASSYSLGQGAIYEQYF. The CDR3, as DNA: TGTGCCAGCAGTTACTCGTTGGGACAGGGGGCCATATACGAGCAGTACTTC.

This chain joins TRBV2 and TRBJ2-3; D gene uncertain. The CDR3 totals 13 residues. Germline CDR1 reads SNHLY; CDR2 reads FYNNEI. The germline V and J ends were trimmed by 1 base and 4 bases, with 6 bases remaining between them. The chain's CDR3 is CASSEEIADTQYF. The CDR3 DNA sequence: TGTGCCAGCAGTGAAGAGATTGCAGATACGCAGTATTTT.

V and J are TRBV28 and TRBJ1-1; 10 bases map to TRBD1. V gave up 6 bases and J gave up 0 bases; unmatched junction bases: 10. The CDR3 has 17 amino acids. Germline V CDR1 and CDR2: MDHEN, SYDVKM. The CDR3 region has the DNA TGTGCCAGCAGCACGGGGACAGGGGCTGCTGTGAACACTGAAGCTTTCTTT. It codes for CASSTGTGAAVNTEAFF. The full variable domain, with the rest looked up from reference TRBV28 and TRBJ1-1, is DVKVTQSSRYLVKRTGEKVFLECVQDMDHENMFWYRQDPGLGLRLIYFSYDVKMKEKGDIPEGYSVSREKKERFSLILESASTNQTSMYLCASSTGTGAAVNTEAFFGQGTRLTVV.

This clonotype occurred a few times. This chain links TRBV5-4 with TRBJ1-2, with TRBD1 identical over 8 bases. The CDR3 loop spans 15 amino acids. Germline V CDR1 and CDR2: SGHNT, YYREEE (reference sequence). The ends lost 4 bases at V and 1 base at J; junction bases unmatched: 6. CDR3 nucleotide sequence: TGTGCCAGCAGCCCGGGACAGGACTATAACTATGGCTACACCTTC. This gives the protein CASSPGQDYNYGYTF.

A remark on this clonotype: This clone may be a read error of a much larger clone one base away. The CDR3 region has the DNA TGTGGCAGCACCACCCTGGGGGGTTTGGAAGCTTTCTTT. Translating gives CGSTTLGGLEAFF. This sequence joins TRBV28 and TRBJ1-1, with a possible D match to TRBD1 (5 bases). The CDR3 loop spans 13 amino acids. Germline V CDR1 and CDR2: MDHEN, SYDVKM.

This clonotype was seen at least ten times. The rearrangement links TRBV12-3 or TRBV12-4 to TRBJ2-4; 11 bases align to TRBD2. The CDR3 extends over 19 amino acids. The trim removed 1 base at V and 0 bases at J, leaving 8 bases unmatched. The CDR3 protein is CASSLGLAGGTLAKNIQYF. The CDR3 nucleotides are TGTGCCAGCAGTTTAGGCCTAGCGGGGGGAACCTTAGCCAAAAACATTCAGTACTTC.

This clonotype was detected ten times or more. The rearrangement links TRBV6-2 or TRBV6-3 to TRBJ2-1; TRBD2 is a possible D gene (5 bases). Germline CDR1 reads MNHEY; CDR2 reads SVGEGT. The CDR3 has 14 amino acids. The V end lost 5 bases, the J end lost 5 bases, and 13 bases lay between the germline ends. The CDR3 here is CASSQYGLNNEQFF. Here the CDR3 DNA reads TGTGCCAGCAGTCAATATGGACTGAACAATGAGCAGTTCTTC.

This clonotype was seen a handful of times. The CDR3 sequence is CASSLAGQRTPYEQYF. CDR3 sequence (DNA): TGTGCCAGCAGCTTGGCAGGACAGCGGACCCCCTACGAGCAGTACTTC. The J gene is TRBJ2-7, the V gene TRBV5-4; D may be TRBD1 (6 bases). Germline V lookup: CDR1 SGHNT, CDR2 YYREEE (reference sequence). The CDR3 has 16 amino acids. Trimming left V 0 bases short and J 2 bases short, with 15 bases between.

The table lists this clonotype with many counts. The rearrangement links TRBV28 to TRBJ2-3; a weak D match, TRBD1 (6 bases). The CDR3 runs to 16 residues. Trimming left V 4 bases short and J 1 base short, with 15 bases between. The germline gives CDR1 MDHEN, CDR2 SYDVKM. The chain's CDR3 is CASSSPTGVGTDTQYF. The CDR3 nucleotides are TGTGCCAGCAGTTCGCCGACAGGCGTCGGCACAGATACGCAGTATTTT.

There are many counts of this clonotype. The chain combines TRBV28 with TRBJ2-7; TRBD2 is a possible D gene (6 bases). Trimming took off 7 bases at V and 7 bases at J, with 23 bases between the two ends. The germline CDR1 and CDR2 sequences are MDHEN and SYDVKM. This CDR3 spans 15 amino acids. CDR3 nucleotide sequence: TGTGCCAGCATGACGGGTAAGGAGTCGGCGGGGGAGCAGTACTTC. Its translation is CASMTGKESAGEQYF.

V usage is TRBV10-2 and J usage is TRBJ1-1; maybe TRBD1 (5 bases). Trimming left V 2 bases short and J 1 base short, with 11 bases between. The CDR3 length is 15 residues. Per the germline V gene, CDR1 is WSHSY and CDR2 is SAAADI. The DNA for the CDR3 is TGCGCCAGCAGTGAGCCCCGCGGGACGAACACTGAAGCTTTCTTT. Its translation: CASSEPRGTNTEAFF.

The chain carries TRBV29-1 and TRBJ2-5, with TRBD1 identical over 9 bases. This CDR3 spans 14 amino acids. V shed 8 bases and J 3 bases; nucleotides not matched to a gene: 10. Germline loops: CDR1 SQVTM, CDR2 ANQGSEA. CDR3 bases: TGCAGCTCCGGCCCCGGGACAGGGAAAGAGACCCAGTACTTC. Encoded protein: CSSGPGTGKETQYF.

This clonotype was recorded at least ten times. This chain uses TRBV7-8 with TRBJ1-3; D ambiguous. The CDR3 contains 14 residues. With 1 base removed from V and 9 bases from J, the gap between germline ends came to 13 bases. Per germline, CDR1 SGHVS and CDR2 FQNEAQ. In DNA form, the CDR3 reads TGTGCCAGCAGCTTAGTCAACTCCAAACCCACCATATATTTT. This gives the protein CASSLVNSKPTIYF.

This rearrangement joins TRBV27 to TRBJ2-7; D might be TRBD1 (5 bases). The CDR3 sequence is 15 residues long. The V end lost 8 bases, the J end lost 2 bases, and 19 bases lay between the germline ends. Germline V gives CDR1 MNHEY, CDR2 SMNVEV (reference sequence). This CDR3 is CASGAYTGPTYEQYF. The CDR3 DNA follows: TGTGCCAGCGGTGCCTATACAGGACCTACCTACGAGCAGTACTTC.